A single sample gave rise to the 10 T cell receptor beta chains below, sequenced in a study of a mutant IDH1 vaccine in newly diagnosed glioma. The time point was: baseline, week 1 (first vaccination visit). Noted treatment: pre-vaccination baseline after standard-of-care therapy. The assay was immunoSEQ multiplex PCR, and TCRdb's table has in-frame clones only and misses some. The table has around 99,000 clones, roughly 75% seen once. Sequenced material: PBMCs, taken from a glioma patient treated with radiotherapy, temozolomide or both. Receptors were obtained from a man in his forties with glioma.

This clone was detected ten times or more. V is TRBV6-6 and J is TRBJ1-6; D may be TRBD1 (6 bases). V dropped 2 bases and J dropped 9 bases, with 11 bases sitting between them. The CDR3 runs 14 residues. Germline CDR1 is MNHNY and CDR2 is SVGAGI (reference sequence). The CDR3 loop reads CASSYKGTSSPLHF. Written as DNA, the CDR3 is TGTGCCAGCAGTTACAAGGGGACAAGTTCACCCCTCCACTTT.

This rearrangement joins TRBV28 to TRBJ1-1; D ambiguous. Germline values: CDR1 MDHEN, CDR2 SYDVKM. Trimming took 4 bases from V and 4 from J, leaving 13 bases between them. This CDR3 has 14 amino acids. The CDR3 loop is CASSSLGLGTEAFF. In DNA form, the CDR3 reads TGTGCCAGCAGTTCCTTGGGCCTGGGCACTGAAGCTTTCTTT.

The chain employs TRBV28 and TRBJ2-5, with 9 bases identical to TRBD2. This CDR3 is 16 amino acids long. Per germline, CDR1 MDHEN and CDR2 SYDVKM. Trimming cost V 2 bases and J 5 bases; bases outside gene matches: 9. CDR3 sequence reads: CASSLRPSGIQETQYF. The CDR3 DNA follows: TGTGCCAGCAGTTTAAGGCCTAGCGGGATACAGGAGACCCAGTACTTC. The variable domain in full, completed from reference TRBV28 and TRBJ2-5, reads DVKVTQSSRYLVKRTGEKVFLECVQDMDHENMFWYRQDPGLGLRLIYFSYDVKMKEKGDIPEGYSVSREKKERFSLILESASTNQTSMYLCASSLRPSGIQETQYFGPGTRLLVL.

The V call is TRBV9, the J call TRBJ2-7, with D maybe TRBD2 (5 bases). V gave up 3 bases and J gave up 0 bases, with 7 bases separating them. The CDR3 runs 13 residues. Germline V gives CDR1 SGDLS, CDR2 YYNGEE. The CDR3 DNA is TGTGCCAGCAGCGCGCGGGCCTCCTACGAGCAGTACTTC. Encoded protein: CASSARASYEQYF.

The rearrangement uses TRBV7-2 and TRBJ1-4; 8 bases map to TRBD1. CDR3 length equals 15 residues. Trimming removed 5 bases from V and 4 bases from J; junction bases left unmatched: 6. Per germline, CDR1 SGHTA and CDR2 FQGNSA. This CDR3 reads CASSPEQGVNEKLFF. DNA of the CDR3: TGTGCCAGCAGCCCTGAACAGGGGGTTAATGAAAAACTGTTTTTT.

The CDR3 here is CASSRTAVQGSNEQYF. The CDR3 region has the DNA TGTGCCAGCAGTCGAACCGCTGTACAGGGGTCGAACGAGCAGTACTTC. V gene TRBV7-9 combines with J gene TRBJ2-7; 7 bases fit TRBD1. Germline lookup yields CDR1 SEHNR and CDR2 FQNEAQ (reference sequence). V shed 6 bases and J 5 bases; nucleotides not matched to a gene: 16. The CDR3 length is 16 residues.

V usage is TRBV11-2 and J usage is TRBJ2-7; D might be TRBD1 or TRBD2, each matching 6 bases. The CDR3 totals 17 residues. Germline V gene lookup returns CDR1 SGHAT and CDR2 FQNNGV. V was trimmed by 4 bases and J by 3 bases, leaving 22 bases between them. The CDR3 loop is CASSSRDKGGRGYEQYF. CDR3 DNA sequence: TGTGCCAGCAGCTCCCGGGACAAGGGGGGCCGGGGCTACGAGCAGTACTTC.

Ten or more counts support this clone. The chain employs TRBV29-1 and TRBJ2-7, with D uncertain. V was pared by 4 bases and J by 4 bases, with 11 bases between. CDR3 size: 12 residues. Germline CDR1 SQVTM, CDR2 ANQGSEA. CDR3 amino acids: CSVVSLTYEQYF. As DNA, the CDR3 is TGCAGCGTTGTGTCTCTTACTTACGAGCAGTACTTC.

This clone was detected once. The V call is TRBV19, the J call TRBJ1-5; D might be TRBD1 (5 bases). CDR1 and CDR2 from the germline V gene are LNHDA and SQIVND (reference sequence). CDR3 size: 13 residues. The V gene lost 3 bases and the J gene lost 5 bases, with 8 bases spanning the gap. The CDR3, as DNA: TGTGCCAGTAGTATTCGGGGACATCAGCCCCAGCATTTT. It specifies CASSIRGHQPQHF.

This chain uses TRBV14 with TRBJ2-5; no definite D call. Germline loops: CDR1 SGHDN, CDR2 FVKESK. V was cut by 4 bases and J by 7 bases, with 10 bases left in between. The length of the CDR3 is 12 residues. CDR3: CASSPRLGTQYF. CDR3 DNA: TGTGCCAGCAGCCCCCGGCTGGGGACCCAGTACTTC.